Listed below are T cell receptor beta chains from one sample, sequenced in a study of regulatory T cells in long-lasting Graves disease. TCRdb used MiXCR to reprocess the multiplex PCR reads, holding one entry per CDR3 protein. This sample carries around 300,000 distinct CDR3 sequences, 20% to 25% of them seen once, and the ten largest clones take 45% to 70%. This sample comprised peripheral blood mononuclear cells (PBMCs), obtained when the disease was refractory, from a patient treated with antithyroid drugs. These receptors originate from a female donor with Graves disease. Both conserved end residues are part of each CDR3. Fields, in order: V gene, CDR3 protein.

TRBV20-1 | CSANGLAGAHEQYF
TRBV6-1 | CASSEGWDRVGEQYF
TRBV6-5 | CASSYSVPYEQYF
TRBV6-5 | CASSSPAGGPQETQYF
TRBV19 | CASSSSGVRQPQHF
TRBV11-3 | CASSSRQGYEQYF
TRBV29-1 | CSVELLSGNTIYF
TRBV7-2 | CASSLGLWNEQFF
TRBV20-1 | CSARDGGGPNTEAFF
TRBV28 | CASSNSGSTGELFF
TRBV6-2/TRBV6-3 | CASSEVPRDYYEQYF
TRBV11-2 | CASSSPAGEQYF
TRBV18 | CASSPRDRGQNGYTF
TRBV20-1 | CSAPKTGPSYEQYF
TRBV11-2 | CASSLDLGLLETQYF
TRBV29-1 | CSVGHPYGYTF
TRBV18 | CACSRDQPQHF
TRBV28 | CASSLTLQGQPQHF
TRBV28 | CASRAGAATQETQYF
TRBV28 | CASSYAGTVGQETQYF
TRBV7-2 | CASSIHPTGNGGGETQYF